These T cell receptor beta chains were read from a single sample in a study of T cell responses to AZD1222 COVID-19 vaccine. Repertoires were generated with immunoSEQ multiplex PCR, while TCRdb's copy carries only in-frame clones and drops some. The sample carries about 120,000 clones, around 87% recorded once. The sample consisted of peripheral blood, taken 28 days after the second AZD1222 dose. All receptors derive from an adult who received the AZD1222 COVID-19 vaccine. CDR3s include the opening cysteine and the closing phenylalanine or tryptophan. A D gene is named only where the DNA matches it firmly. A row's size may be missing; if present it is once, few, many or a size class.

clone_size,d_call,v_call,j_call,cdr3_nt,cdr3_aa
once,NA,TRBV9,TRBJ1-2,TGTGCCAGCAGCTCAAACCCGGGGGCCTATGGCTACACCTTC,CASSSNPGAYGYTF
NA,TRBD1,TRBV7-2,TRBJ1-6,TGTGCCAGCAGCTCACCCAGGGGGCGGAATTCACCCCTCCACTTT,CASSSPRGRNSPLHF
NA,NA,TRBV7-9,TRBJ2-2,TGTGCCAGCAGCTTAGGTCAGGGGATAATCGAGGACACCGGGGAGCTGTTTTTT,CASSLGQGIIEDTGELFF
NA,NA,TRBV11-2,TRBJ1-4,TGTGCCAGCAGCTTCGGTCAGGGGTTCCTTAATGAAAAACTGTTTTTT,CASSFGQGFLNEKLFF
NA,TRBD2,TRBV6-4,TRBJ2-3,TGTGCCAGCAGTCAAATAGCGGGGGACACAGATACGCAGTATTTT,CASSQIAGDTDTQYF
NA,NA,TRBV9,TRBJ1-3,TGTGCCAGCAGCGCGGACAGCCACTCTGGAAACACCATATATTTT,CASSADSHSGNTIYF
NA,TRBD1,TRBV7-2,TRBJ1-2,TGTGCCAGCAGCTTAAACAGGGGCGACTATGGCTACACCTTC,CASSLNRGDYGYTF
NA,NA,TRBV7-6,TRBJ2-6,TGTGCCAGCAGTCTCCTCAGTGGGGCTGGGGCCAACGTCCTGACTTTC,CASSLLSGAGANVLTF
NA,TRBD1,TRBV24-1,TRBJ1-4,TGTGCCACCAGTGAGGGAGCACAGGGGGAAAATGAAAAACTGTTTTTT,CATSEGAQGENEKLFF
NA,NA,TRBV27,TRBJ1-2,TGTGCCAGCAGTTTAAACAATTTTAACTATGGCTACACCTTC,CASSLNNFNYGYTF